These 20 T cell receptor beta chains originate from one sample sequenced in a study of metastatic and nonmetastatic thyroid tumors. Patients were all untreated before their thyroid surgery. TCRdb re-analyzed the PCR reads using MiXCR. The table has about 15,000 clones, approximately 32% seen once. What was sequenced was tumor tissue. These receptors were obtained from a male donor with papillary thyroid cancer or a benign thyroid nodule (not recorded which). Some clones in this sample may be carry-over from other donors' samples.

V usage is TRBV11-3 and J usage is TRBJ2-7, with D perhaps TRBD1 (5 bases). Trimming shortened V by 5 bases and J by 2 bases, and 16 bases separated the two germline ends. The germline gives CDR1 SGHNT, CDR2 YENEEA. The CDR3 runs to 15 residues. For the CDR3, the DNA is TGTGCCAGCAGCGACCCCCTGGACACAGCCTACGAGCAGTACTTC. Protein sequence: CASSDPLDTAYEQYF.

The J gene is TRBJ2-7, the V gene TRBV11-2; D possibly corresponds to TRBD2 (5 bases). V shed 2 bases and J shed 5 bases, with 10 bases lying between them. CDR1 SGHAT and CDR2 FQNNGV come from the germline V gene. The CDR3 is 13 amino acids. CDR3 in DNA: TGTGCCAGCAGCTTATTACTGGGAGACGAGCAGTACTTC. Its translation is CASSLLLGDEQYF.

This sequence joins TRBV18 and TRBJ2-6; a weak D match, TRBD1 (5 bases). The CDR3 is made up of 17 amino acids. CDR1 KGHSH and CDR2 LQKENI come from the germline V gene. The V end lost 0 bases, the J end lost 0 bases, and 9 bases lay between the germline ends. CDR3 DNA sequence: TGTGCCAGCTCACCACCGCGACAGCTCTCTGGGGCCAACGTCCTGACTTTC. Protein product: CASSPPRQLSGANVLTF.

V usage is TRBV4-1 and J usage is TRBJ1-6; D possibly corresponds to TRBD1 (5 bases). CDR3 length equals 12 residues. Deletions cut 3 bases from V and 8 bases from J, with 5 bases between. Germline assignment: CDR1 MGHRA and CDR2 YSYEKL. Written as DNA, the CDR3 is TGCGCCAGCAGCCACAGGGATTCACCCCTCCACTTT. Protein sequence: CASSHRDSPLHF.

This clone was picked up many times. This rearrangement joins TRBV2 to TRBJ1-4, with D perhaps matching TRBD1 (6 bases). V dropped 6 bases and J dropped 4 bases, with 12 bases sitting between them. CDR3 length: 14 amino acids. Germline loops: CDR1 SNHLY, CDR2 FYNNEI. As DNA, the CDR3 is TGTGCCAGCAGAACAGGGTTTGGTAATGAAAAACTGTTTTTT. The encoded protein is CASRTGFGNEKLFF.

The chain has TRBV20-1 and TRBJ1-5; TRBD1 might be the D (6 bases). Germline CDR1 is DFQATT and CDR2 is SNEGSKA (reference sequence). This CDR3 comprises 18 residues. V was pared by 0 bases and J by 7 bases, with 25 bases between. CDR3 protein: CSARDRRRDTKIGQPQHF. The CDR3 DNA reads TGCAGTGCTAGAGATCGGCGACGGGACACCAAAATCGGGCAGCCCCAGCATTTT.

The rearrangement links TRBV7-9 to TRBJ2-7; D gene unclear. Germline V gene lookup returns CDR1 SEHNR and CDR2 FQNEAQ (reference sequence). The V end lost 8 bases, the J end lost 2 bases, and 10 bases lay between the germline ends. The CDR3 runs 12 residues. The CDR3 DNA reads as TGTGCCAGCGGACGGGTTCCCTACGAGCAGTACTTC. It is translated as CASGRVPYEQYF. The variable domain in full, with the rest retrieved from reference TRBV7-9 and TRBJ2-7, is DTGVSQNPRHKITKRGQNVTFRCDPISEHNRLYWYRQTLGQGPEFLTYFQNEAQLEKSRLLSDRFSAERPKGSFSTLEIQRTEQGDSAMYLCASGRVPYEQYFGPGTRLTVT.

There are many counts of this clone. The CDR3 region is CASSLSTDSLGYTF. CDR3 in DNA: TGTGCCAGCAGCTTAAGTACGGACAGTCTGGGCTACACCTTC. V is TRBV9 and J is TRBJ1-2, with D possibly matching TRBD1 (6 bases). The V gene lost 4 bases and the J gene lost 8 bases, with 18 bases spanning the gap. The CDR3 consists of 14 residues. Germline V lookup: CDR1 SGDLS, CDR2 YYNGEE.

This chain connects TRBV6-1 to TRBJ2-7; D might be TRBD1 (6 bases). The CDR3 has 14 residues. CDR1 and CDR2 (germline): MNHNS, SASEGT. The germline V and J ends were trimmed by 2 bases and 5 bases, with 13 bases remaining between them. CDR3 amino acids: CASSERQGFDEQYF. The CDR3 nucleotides are TGTGCCAGCAGTGAACGGCAGGGGTTCGACGAGCAGTACTTC.

This clone was observed many times. The rearrangement links TRBV4-1 to TRBJ2-7; D not resolved. The CDR3 length is 14 residues. Germline lookup yields CDR1 MGHRA and CDR2 YSYEKL. V lost 3 bases, J lost 9 bases, and 18 bases lay in between. Here the CDR3 reads CASSHPQTGTGQYF. The CDR3 bases are TGCGCCAGCAGCCACCCCCAGACTGGAACGGGGCAGTACTTC.

The V and J genes are TRBV12-3 or TRBV12-4 and TRBJ1-2; D is unclear. With 5 bases removed from V and 3 bases from J, the gap between germline ends came to 7 bases. The CDR3 has 12 residues. CDR3 sequence reads: CASSATYYGYTF. CDR3 coding DNA: TGTGCCAGCAGTGCGACCTACTATGGCTACACCTTC.

The chain uses TRBV12-3 or TRBV12-4 and TRBJ2-7; D is undetermined. This CDR3 is 14 amino acids long. The germline V and J ends were trimmed by 5 bases and 0 bases, with 11 bases remaining between them. The chain's CDR3 is CASSRTDSSYEQYF. The CDR3 DNA follows: TGTGCCAGCAGTAGGACGGATAGCTCCTACGAGCAGTACTTC.

This clone was picked up many times. The V call is TRBV9, the J call TRBJ2-3, with TRBD2 matching over 11 bases. The V segment lost 4 bases and the J segment 3 bases; nucleotides outside the gene matches: 4. There are 15 residues in the CDR3. The germline gives CDR1 SGDLS, CDR2 YYNGEE. The CDR3 here is CASSPRTSGTDTQYF. The CDR3 bases are TGTGCCAGCAGCCCGCGGACTAGCGGGACAGATACGCAGTATTTT.

In this sample, this clone turned up a few times. The rearrangement links TRBV7-9 to TRBJ2-3; D not resolved. V was cut by 3 bases and J by 5 bases, with 6 bases left in between. From germline, CDR1 is SEHNR and CDR2 FQNEAQ (reference sequence). This CDR3 contains 12 residues. The CDR3 nucleotides read TGTGCCAGCAGCTTTACGGGAGATACGCAGTATTTT. It yields the protein CASSFTGDTQYF.

V and J are TRBV20-1 and TRBJ2-7; maybe TRBD1 (6 bases). This CDR3 contains 13 residues. Deletions cut 3 bases from V and 2 bases from J, with 11 bases between. Germline V gives CDR1 DFQATT, CDR2 SNEGSKA (reference sequence). The CDR3 region has the DNA TGCAGTGCTAGTTTGGACAGCCCCTACGAGCAGTACTTC. It encodes CSASLDSPYEQYF.

The V gene is TRBV20-1, the J gene TRBJ1-1; the match to TRBD1 covers 8 bases. The trim removed 2 bases at V and 11 bases at J, leaving 4 bases unmatched. CDR3 length equals 11 residues. The germline CDR1 and CDR2 sequences are DFQATT and SNEGSKA (reference sequence). The CDR3 region has the DNA TGCAGTGCTAGATCGGACAGGGAGGCTTTCTTT. Protein sequence: CSARSDREAFF.

Concerning this clone: At one boundary the junction diverges from the germline segment, which might be a read error. This rearrangement joins TRBV30 to TRBJ2-7; 8 positions agree with TRBD1. The germline V gene has CDR1 GTSNPN and CDR2 SVGIG (reference sequence). The CDR3 is 13 amino acids. CDR3 coding DNA: TGTGCTTGGAGCCCGGGACAGGTGCTCGAGCAGTACTTC. Its translation is CAWSPGQVLEQYF.

By its share, this clone is medium-sized. The V call is TRBV27, the J call TRBJ1-6; D unclear. The germline gives CDR1 MNHEY, CDR2 SMNVEV (reference sequence). The germline V and J ends were trimmed by 6 bases and 7 bases, with 10 bases remaining between them. CDR3 length: 13 residues. CDR3 protein: CASSPGSNSPLHF. CDR3 nucleotides: TGTGCCAGCAGCCCGGGGTCGAATTCACCCCTCCACTTT.

The chain joins TRBV27 to TRBJ1-5; unclear D gene. Germline loops: CDR1 MNHEY, CDR2 SMNVEV (reference sequence). The CDR3 is 14 residues long. Trimming cost V 3 bases and J 3 bases, with 9 bases left between them. CDR3 sequence: CASSFSAPNQPQHF. The DNA for the CDR3 is TGTGCCAGCAGTTTTTCAGCTCCCAATCAGCCCCAGCATTTT.

This clone was detected ten times or more. V usage is TRBV4-2 and J usage is TRBJ2-6; D remains ambiguous. The germline V gene has CDR1 LGHNA and CDR2 YNFKEQ. The CDR3 sequence is 16 residues long. V dropped 1 base and J dropped 2 bases, with 9 bases sitting between them. In DNA, the CDR3 is TGTGCCAGCAGCCAAGGGGTAACCCCTGGGGCCAACGTCCTGACTTTC. Translated: CASSQGVTPGANVLTF.